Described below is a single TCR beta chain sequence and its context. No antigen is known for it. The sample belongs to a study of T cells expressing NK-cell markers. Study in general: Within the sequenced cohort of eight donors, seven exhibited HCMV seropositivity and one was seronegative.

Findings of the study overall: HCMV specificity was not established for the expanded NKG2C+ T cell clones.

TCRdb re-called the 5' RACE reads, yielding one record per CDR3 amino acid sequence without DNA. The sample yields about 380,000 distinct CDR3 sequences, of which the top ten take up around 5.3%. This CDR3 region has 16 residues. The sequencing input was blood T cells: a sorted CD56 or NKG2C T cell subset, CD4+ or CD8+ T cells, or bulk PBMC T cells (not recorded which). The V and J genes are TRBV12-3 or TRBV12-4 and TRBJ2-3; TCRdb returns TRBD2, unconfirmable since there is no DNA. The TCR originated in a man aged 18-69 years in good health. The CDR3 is CASSTGLAGGTDTQYF.